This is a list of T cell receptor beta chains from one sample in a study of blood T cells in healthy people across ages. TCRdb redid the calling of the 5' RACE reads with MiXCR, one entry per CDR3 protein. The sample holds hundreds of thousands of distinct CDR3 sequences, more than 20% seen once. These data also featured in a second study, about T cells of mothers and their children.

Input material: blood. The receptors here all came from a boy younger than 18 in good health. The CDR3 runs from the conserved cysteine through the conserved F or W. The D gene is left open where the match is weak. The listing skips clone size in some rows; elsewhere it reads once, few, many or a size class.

CASSPGPSIEQHF TGTGCCAGCTCACCCGGACCCTCAATCGAGCAGCACTTC TRBJ2-7 TRBV18 few .
CASSYSKTRLYF TGTGCCAGCAGTTACTCCAAGACTCGACTGTACTTC TRBJ2-5 TRBV6-5 . .
CASSRSWEETQYF TGTGCCAGCAGCCGCTCATGGGAAGAGACCCAGTACTTC TRBJ2-5 TRBV7-9 . .
CASSPQGGGAYEQYF TGTGCCAGCAGCCCCCAGGGCGGGGGGGCCTACGAGCAGTACTTC TRBJ2-7 TRBV7-2 . TRBD2
CASSTGQGSSGYTF TGCGCCAGCAGCACCGGACAAGGCTCCTCTGGCTACACCTTC TRBJ1-2 TRBV5-1 . .
CTSSYPGRPGGEQYF TGTACCAGCAGTTACCCCGGGAGACCCGGTGGGGAGCAGTACTTC TRBJ2-7 TRBV6-6 . .
CASSFRQGVVGTQYF TGTGCCAGCAGTTTCAGACAGGGGGTCGTGGGGACCCAGTACTTC TRBJ2-5 TRBV6-5 few TRBD1
CASSLFTLRDREGETQYF TGTGCCAGCAGTTTATTTACCCTACGGGACAGGGAAGGAGAGACCCAGTACTTC TRBJ2-5 TRBV28 few TRBD1
CASSPGGYTEAFF TGTGCCAGCAGCCCAGGCGGGTACACTGAAGCTTTCTTT TRBJ1-1 TRBV12-3/TRBV12-4 many .
CSARDVPGTGDYGYTF TGCAGTGCTAGAGATGTCCCCGGGACAGGGGATTATGGCTACACCTTC TRBJ1-2 TRBV20-1 . TRBD1
CASSAEGPTLSNQPQHF TGTGCCAGCAGCGCGGAAGGGCCCACTCTAAGCAATCAGCCCCAGCATTTT TRBJ1-5 TRBV7-2 once .
CASSGQGDYGYTF TGTGCCAGCAGCGGACAGGGGGATTATGGCTACACCTTC TRBJ1-2 TRBV2 many TRBD1
CASSVGSDQPQHF TGTGCCAGCAGCGTAGGGAGCGATCAGCCCCAGCATTTT TRBJ1-5 TRBV9 few .
CATKEGSTDTQYF TGTGCCACCAAGGAGGGTTCCACAGATACGCAGTATTTT TRBJ2-3 TRBV24-1 . .
CASSVNPSYEQYF TGTGCCAGCAGCGTAAATCCCTCCTACGAGCAGTACTTC TRBJ2-7 TRBV9 few .
CASSPPRQGPTEAFF TGTGCCAGCAGCCCCCCCCGACAGGGCCCCACTGAAGCTTTCTTT TRBJ1-1 TRBV7-9 few TRBD1
CASTGTSYEQYF TGTGCCAGCACGGGCACCTCCTACGAGCAGTACTTC TRBJ2-7 TRBV28 . .
CASCKGSARNEQFF TGTGCCAGCTGTAAAGGTTCGGCGAGGAATGAGCAGTTCTTC TRBJ2-1 TRBV6-2/TRBV6-3 . .
CSAKTSGRMYIQYF TGCAGTGCGAAGACTAGCGGGAGGATGTACATTCAGTACTTC TRBJ2-4 TRBV20-1 . TRBD2
CASSNTGTGSYEQYF TGTGCCAGCAGCAACACCGGGACAGGGAGCTACGAGCAGTACTTC TRBJ2-7 TRBV21-1 . .
CASSPSQGSDDTDTQYF TGTGCCAGCAGTCCCTCGCAGGGGTCCGATGACACAGATACGCAGTATTTT TRBJ2-3 TRBV28 many .
CSARVGHSTNEKLFF TGCAGTGCTAGAGTCGGACATTCAACTAATGAAAAACTGTTTTTT TRBJ1-4 TRBV20-1 few .
CASTRGYSETYEQYF TGTGCCAGTACCCGTGGATATTCGGAAACCTACGAGCAGTACTTC TRBJ2-7 TRBV25-1 few .
CASSYGRDRAFF TGTGCCAGCAGTTATGGCAGGGATAGAGCTTTCTTT TRBJ1-1 TRBV12-3/TRBV12-4 . .
CASSLLVGSYNSPLHF TGTGCCAGCAGCCTCCTGGTGGGATCCTATAATTCACCCCTCCACTTT TRBJ1-6 TRBV14 . .
CASGLEVNTEAFF TGTGCTAGTGGTTTAGAGGTGAACACTGAAGCTTTCTTT TRBJ1-1 TRBV12-5 few .
CAGSISGDGETQYF TGTGCCGGCAGCATCTCGGGGGATGGAGAGACCCAGTACTTC TRBJ2-5 TRBV7-2 few .
CASSQATGVANEKLFF TGTGCCAGCAGCCAGGCCACAGGGGTGGCTAATGAAAAACTGTTTTTT TRBJ1-4 TRBV4-2 . TRBD1
CASSSGLAGRGEQFF TGTGCCAGCAGTTCAGGACTAGCGGGACGCGGTGAGCAGTTCTTC TRBJ2-1 TRBV27 few TRBD2
CASMGGGYGYTF TGTGCCAGCATGGGGGGCGGCTATGGCTACACCTTC TRBJ1-2 TRBV2 once .
CASSQSAGGRSEAFF TGTGCCAGCAGCCAATCGGCAGGGGGCCGGTCTGAAGCTTTCTTT TRBJ1-1 TRBV16 . TRBD1
CASSGRTGEGTTGELFF TGTGCCAGCAGCGGCCGGACAGGGGAAGGGACCACCGGGGAGCTGTTTTTT TRBJ2-2 TRBV7-9 few TRBD1
CASSVAASSGNTIYF TGTGCCAGCAGCGTAGCAGCTTCCTCTGGAAACACCATATATTTT TRBJ1-3 TRBV9 . .
CASNPIAGDTQYF TGTGCCAGCAACCCTATAGCGGGAGATACGCAGTATTTT TRBJ2-3 TRBV27 . TRBD2
CASSESQGGGANVLTF TGTGCCAGCAGTGAGTCGCAGGGCGGTGGGGCCAACGTCCTGACTTTC TRBJ2-6 TRBV2 few .
CNRDRPYEQYF TGCAACCGGGACAGGCCCTACGAGCAGTACTTC TRBJ2-7 TRBV29-1 . TRBD1